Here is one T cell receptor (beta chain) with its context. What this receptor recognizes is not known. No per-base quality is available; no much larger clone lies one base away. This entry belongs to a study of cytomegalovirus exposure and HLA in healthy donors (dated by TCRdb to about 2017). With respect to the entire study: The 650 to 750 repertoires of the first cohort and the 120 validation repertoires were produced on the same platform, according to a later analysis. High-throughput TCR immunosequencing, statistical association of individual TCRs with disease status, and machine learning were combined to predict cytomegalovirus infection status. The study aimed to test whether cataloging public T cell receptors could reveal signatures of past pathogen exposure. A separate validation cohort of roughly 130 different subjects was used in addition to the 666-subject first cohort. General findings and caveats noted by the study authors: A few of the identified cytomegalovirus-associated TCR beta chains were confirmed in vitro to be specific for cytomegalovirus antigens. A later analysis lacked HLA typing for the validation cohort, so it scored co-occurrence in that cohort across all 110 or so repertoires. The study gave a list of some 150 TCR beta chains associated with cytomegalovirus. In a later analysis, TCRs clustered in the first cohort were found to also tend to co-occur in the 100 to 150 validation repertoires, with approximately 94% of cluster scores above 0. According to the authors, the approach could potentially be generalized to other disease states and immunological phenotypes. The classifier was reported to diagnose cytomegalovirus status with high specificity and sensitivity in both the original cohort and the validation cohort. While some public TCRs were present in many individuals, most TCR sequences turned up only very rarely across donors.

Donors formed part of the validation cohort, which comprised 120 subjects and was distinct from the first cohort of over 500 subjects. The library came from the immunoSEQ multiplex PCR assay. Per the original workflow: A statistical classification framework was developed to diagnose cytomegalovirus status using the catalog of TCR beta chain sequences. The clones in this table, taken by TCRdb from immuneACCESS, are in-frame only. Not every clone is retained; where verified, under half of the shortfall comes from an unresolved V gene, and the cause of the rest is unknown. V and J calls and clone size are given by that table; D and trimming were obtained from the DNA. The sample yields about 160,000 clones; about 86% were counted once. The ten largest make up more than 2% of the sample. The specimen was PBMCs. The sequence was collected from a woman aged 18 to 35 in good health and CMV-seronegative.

The encoded CDR3 is CASSYLATSYNEQFF. The bases are TGTGCCAGCAGCTATCTAGCGACCTCCTACAATGAGCAGTTCTTC. This sequence uses TRBV5-4 and TRBJ2-1; a weak D assignment points to TRBD2 (6 bases agree). CDR1 and CDR2, per the germline V gene (reference sequence), are SGHNT and YYREEE. Trimming costs V 3 bases and J 0 bases, and their ends lie 10 bases apart. The CDR3 starts with the cysteine, ends with the phenylalanine, and has 15 residues. The sequence is cut down to CDR3 DNA, 45 bases in frame from base 1.